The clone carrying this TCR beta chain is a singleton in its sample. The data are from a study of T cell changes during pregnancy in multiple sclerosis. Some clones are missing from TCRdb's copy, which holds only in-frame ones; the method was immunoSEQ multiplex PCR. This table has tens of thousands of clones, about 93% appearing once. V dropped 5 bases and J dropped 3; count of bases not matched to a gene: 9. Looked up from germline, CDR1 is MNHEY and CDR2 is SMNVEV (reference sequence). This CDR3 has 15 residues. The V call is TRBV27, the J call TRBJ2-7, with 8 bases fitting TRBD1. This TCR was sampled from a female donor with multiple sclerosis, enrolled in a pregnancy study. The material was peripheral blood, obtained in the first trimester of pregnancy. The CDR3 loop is CASSHRQGPIYEQYF. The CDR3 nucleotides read TGTGCCAGCAGTCATCGACAGGGGCCGATCTACGAGCAGTACTTC.